Below, one TCR beta chain is given with its context. Its antigen is unidentified. The assay was immunoSEQ multiplex PCR, and TCRdb's table has in-frame clones only and misses some. The sample lists about 180,000 clones, approximately 86% seen once, with approximately 7.7% in the top ten. The sample is drawn from a study of T cell responses to AZD1222 COVID-19 vaccine. Study-wide results and limits: Donor demographics were predominantly white British with a female majority; clonal diversity may be underestimated.

Trimming shortened V by 4 bases and J by 6 bases, and 10 bases separated the two germline ends. The CDR3 length is 13 residues. The TCR was taken from an adult in good health. Sequences were derived from peripheral blood, sampled on day 0 of AZD1222 vaccination. This sequence joins TRBV12-3 or TRBV12-4 and TRBJ1-5; D possibly corresponds to TRBD1 (6 bases). The CDR3 reads CASSSTGGQPQHF. CDR3 DNA sequence: TGTGCCAGCAGTTCGACAGGCGGTCAGCCCCAGCATTTT.